This T cell receptor beta chain was sequenced for a study of low-dose radiotherapy and immunotherapy resistance in tumors. Study in general: The schedule for Cohort 2 used 1 Gy per fraction every two weeks, which added up to 13 Gy over 26 weeks.

TRAV and TRBV primers primed cDNA for both TCRalpha and TCRbeta. TCR amplification involved 20 to 25 PCR cycles with a constant-region primer and V-primer adapter. TCRdb re-called the reads with MiXCR, one entry per CDR3 protein. The data show some 15,000 distinct CDR3 sequences, with roughly 50% seen just once and about 4% held by the top ten. The CDR3 loop spans 12 amino acids. V gave up 5 bases and J gave up 2 bases, with 6 bases separating them. From germline, CDR1 is MDHEN and CDR2 SYDVKM. The genes are TRBV28 and TRBJ1-2; D remains unclear. The sequence derives from a human donor with advanced metastatic prostate, ovarian, gallbladder or colorectal cancer (not recorded which). This table probably holds off-target reads from a library built for another chain. The CDR3 bases are TGTGCCAGCAGTCCCCCCAACTATGGCTACACCTTC. Its protein product is CASSPPNYGYTF.